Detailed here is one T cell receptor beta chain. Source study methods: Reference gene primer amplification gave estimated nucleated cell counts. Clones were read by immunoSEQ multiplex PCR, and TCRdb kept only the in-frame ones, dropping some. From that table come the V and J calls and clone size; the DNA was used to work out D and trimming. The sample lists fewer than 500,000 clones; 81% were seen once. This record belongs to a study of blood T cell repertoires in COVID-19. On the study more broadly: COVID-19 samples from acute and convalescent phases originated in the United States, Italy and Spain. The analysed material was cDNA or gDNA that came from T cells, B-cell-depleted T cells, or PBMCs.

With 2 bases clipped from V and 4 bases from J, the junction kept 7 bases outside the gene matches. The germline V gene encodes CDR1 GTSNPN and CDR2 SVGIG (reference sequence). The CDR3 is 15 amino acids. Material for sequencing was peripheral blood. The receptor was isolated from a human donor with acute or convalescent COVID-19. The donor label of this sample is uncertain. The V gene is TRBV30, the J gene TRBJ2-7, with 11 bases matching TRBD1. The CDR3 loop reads CAWSPGTGGIYEQYF. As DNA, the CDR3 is TGTGCCTGGAGTCCCGGGACAGGGGGGATATACGAGCAGTACTTC.